This T cell receptor beta chain comes out of a study of radiation and T cells in renal cell carcinoma. Time point described: baseline pretreatment blood. Specified treatment: 15 Gy SBRT to primary tumor, nephrectomy 4 weeks later. Germline V gene data show CDR1 as SGHRS and CDR2 as YFSETQ. Trimming removed 2 bases at V and 0 bases at J, with 8 bases between. The CDR3 length is 14 residues. TCRdb's copy holds only in-frame clones and misses some; the assay was immunoSEQ multiplex PCR. The sample records 20,000 to 25,000 clones, approximately 80% being singletons. V is TRBV5-1 and J is TRBJ1-1; TRBD1 might be the D (6 bases). This receptor was identified in a man aged 55 to 69 with renal cell carcinoma. The sequencing used blood, collected from a patient whose treatment included radiotherapy and nephrectomy. The CDR3 region is CASSFQGLNTEAFF. The CDR3 region has the DNA TGCGCCAGCAGCTTCCAGGGGCTGAACACTGAAGCTTTCTTT.